This T cell receptor beta chain originates from a study of T cell responses to AZD1222 COVID-19 vaccine. Study observations and caveats: Regions 160-218 and 743-854 dominated among vaccine-associated CD4 TCRs spanning spike. All repertoire sampling was performed exclusively after the peak T cell response. The sample set comprised mostly white British donors with more females, and clonal diversity was possibly underestimated.

Pooling was applied to second doses at about 4 or about 12 weeks. Turning to this clone: Antigen specificity is unknown.

Here immunoSEQ multiplex PCR was the method, and the copy in TCRdb shows in-frame clones only, minus some. The table records about 84,000 clones, roughly nine tenths of them present only once. This sequence was found in an adult who received the AZD1222 COVID-19 vaccine. The specimen was peripheral blood, collected 28 days after the second AZD1222 dose.

CDR3 coding DNA: TGTGCCAGCAGTGAGTGGGGGCTAGCTACTGGAAACACCATATATTTT. This sequence encodes CASSEWGLATGNTIYF. The chain employs TRBV6-1 and TRBJ1-3, with D perhaps matching TRBD1 (6 bases). The length of the CDR3 is 16 residues. The germline gives CDR1 MNHNS, CDR2 SASEGT. The V and J ends lost 3 bases and 2 bases respectively, with 14 bases between them.